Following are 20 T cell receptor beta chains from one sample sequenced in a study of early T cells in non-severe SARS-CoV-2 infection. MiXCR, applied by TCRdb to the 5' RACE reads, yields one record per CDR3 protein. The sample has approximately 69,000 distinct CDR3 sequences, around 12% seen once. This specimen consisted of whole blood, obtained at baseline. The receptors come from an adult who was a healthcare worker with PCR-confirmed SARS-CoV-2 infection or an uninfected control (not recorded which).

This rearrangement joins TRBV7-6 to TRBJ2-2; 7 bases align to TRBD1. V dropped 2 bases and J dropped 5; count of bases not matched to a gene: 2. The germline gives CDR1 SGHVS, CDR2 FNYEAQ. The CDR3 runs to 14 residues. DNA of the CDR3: TGTGCCAGCAGCTTAACGACAGGGACCGGGGAGCTGTTTTTT. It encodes CASSLTTGTGELFF.

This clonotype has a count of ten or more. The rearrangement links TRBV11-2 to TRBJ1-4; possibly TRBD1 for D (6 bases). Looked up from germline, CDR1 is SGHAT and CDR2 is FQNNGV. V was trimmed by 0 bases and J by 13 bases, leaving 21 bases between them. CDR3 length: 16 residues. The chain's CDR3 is CASSLDTVDRGRRLFF. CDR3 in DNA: TGTGCCAGCAGCTTAGATACCGTCGATCGGGGGCGAAGACTGTTTTTT.

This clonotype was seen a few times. CDR3 in DNA: TGCGCCAGCAGCCCTCCACAGGAGGGTGAGCAGTTCTTC. As protein: CASSPPQEGEQFF. V and J are TRBV5-1 and TRBJ2-1; D is possibly TRBD2 (6 bases). The V end was cut by 4 bases, the J end by 9 bases, with 14 bases between. CDR3 length: 13 residues. CDR1 and CDR2 from the germline V gene are SGHRS and YFSETQ.

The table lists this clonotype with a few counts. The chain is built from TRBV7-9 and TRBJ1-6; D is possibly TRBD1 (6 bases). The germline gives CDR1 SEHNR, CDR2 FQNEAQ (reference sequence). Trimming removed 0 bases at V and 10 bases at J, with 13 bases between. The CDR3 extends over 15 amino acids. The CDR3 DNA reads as TGTGCCAGCAGCTTAGCGGGACAAGCGATATCACCCCTCCACTTT. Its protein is CASSLAGQAISPLHF.

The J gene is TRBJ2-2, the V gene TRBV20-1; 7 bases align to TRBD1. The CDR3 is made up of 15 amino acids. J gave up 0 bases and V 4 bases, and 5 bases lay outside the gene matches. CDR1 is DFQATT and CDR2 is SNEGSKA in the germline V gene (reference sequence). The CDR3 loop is CSATRQGSNTGELFF. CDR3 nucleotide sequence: TGCAGTGCTACTCGACAGGGTTCGAACACCGGGGAGCTGTTTTTT.

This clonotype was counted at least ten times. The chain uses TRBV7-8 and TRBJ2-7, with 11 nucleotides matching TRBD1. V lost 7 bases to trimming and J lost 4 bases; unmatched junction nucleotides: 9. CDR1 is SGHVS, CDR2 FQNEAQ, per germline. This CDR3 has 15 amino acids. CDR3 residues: CASNFPGTGGYEQYF. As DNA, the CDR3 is TGTGCCAGCAACTTCCCCGGGACAGGGGGTTACGAGCAGTACTTC.

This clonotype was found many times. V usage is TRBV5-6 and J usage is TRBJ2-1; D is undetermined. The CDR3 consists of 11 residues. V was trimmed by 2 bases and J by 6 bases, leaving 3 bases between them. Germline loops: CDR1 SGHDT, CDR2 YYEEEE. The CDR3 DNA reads TGTGCCAGCAGCTTAGGCAATGAGCAGTTCTTC. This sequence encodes CASSLGNEQFF. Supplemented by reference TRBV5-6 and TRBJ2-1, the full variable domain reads DAGVTQSPTHLIKTRGQQVTLRCSPKSGHDTVSWYQQALGQGPQFIFQYYEEEERQRGNFPDRFSGHQFPNYSSELNVNALLLGDSALYLCASSLGNEQFFGPGTRLTVL.

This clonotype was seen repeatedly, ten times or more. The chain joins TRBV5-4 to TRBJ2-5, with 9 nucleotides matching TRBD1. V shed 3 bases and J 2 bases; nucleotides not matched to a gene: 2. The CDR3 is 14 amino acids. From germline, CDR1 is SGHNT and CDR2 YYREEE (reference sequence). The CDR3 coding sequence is TGTGCCAGCAGCTACGGACAGGGGCAAGAGACCCAGTACTTC. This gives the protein CASSYGQGQETQYF. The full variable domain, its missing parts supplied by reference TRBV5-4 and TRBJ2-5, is ETGVTQSPTHLIKTRGQQVTLRCSSQSGHNTVSWYQQALGQGPQFIFQYYREEENGRGNFPPRFSGLQFPNYSSELNVNALELDDSALYLCASSYGQGQETQYFGPGTRLLVL.

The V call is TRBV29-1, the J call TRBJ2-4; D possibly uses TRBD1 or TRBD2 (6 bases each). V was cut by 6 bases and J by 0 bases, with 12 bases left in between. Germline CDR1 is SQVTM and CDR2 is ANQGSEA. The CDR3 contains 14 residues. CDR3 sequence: CSVGEGGAKNIQYF. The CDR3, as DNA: TGCAGCGTAGGTGAGGGGGGAGCCAAAAACATTCAGTACTTC.

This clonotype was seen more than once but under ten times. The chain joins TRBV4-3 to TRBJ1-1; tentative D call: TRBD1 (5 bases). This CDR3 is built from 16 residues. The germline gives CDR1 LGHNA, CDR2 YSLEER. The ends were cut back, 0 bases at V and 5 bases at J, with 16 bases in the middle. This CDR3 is CASSQDYNRRGTEAFF. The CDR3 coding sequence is TGCGCCAGCAGCCAAGATTATAACCGAAGGGGTACTGAAGCTTTCTTT.

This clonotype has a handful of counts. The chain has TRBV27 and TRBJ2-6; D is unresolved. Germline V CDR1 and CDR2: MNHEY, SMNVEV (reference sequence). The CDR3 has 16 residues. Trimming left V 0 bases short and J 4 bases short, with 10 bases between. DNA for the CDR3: TGTGCCAGCAGTTTATCGAGTCGCGGCGGGGCCAACGTCCTGACTTTC. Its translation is CASSLSSRGGANVLTF.

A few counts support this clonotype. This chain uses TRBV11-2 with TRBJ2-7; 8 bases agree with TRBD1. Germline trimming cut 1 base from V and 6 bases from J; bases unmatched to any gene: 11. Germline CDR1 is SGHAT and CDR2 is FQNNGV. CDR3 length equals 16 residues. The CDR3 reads CASSLVPGQVFSEQYF. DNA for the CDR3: TGTGCCAGCAGCTTAGTCCCGGGACAGGTCTTCTCCGAGCAGTACTTC.

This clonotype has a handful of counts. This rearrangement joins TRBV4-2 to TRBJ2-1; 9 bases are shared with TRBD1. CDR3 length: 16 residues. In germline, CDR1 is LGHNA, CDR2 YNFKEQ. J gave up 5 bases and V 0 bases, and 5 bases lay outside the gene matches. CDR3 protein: CASSQDRTGDNNEQFF. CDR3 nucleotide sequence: TGTGCCAGCAGCCAAGATCGGACAGGGGATAACAATGAGCAGTTCTTC.

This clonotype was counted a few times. This CDR3 is CASSLSTANTEAFF. The CDR3 nucleotides read TGTGCCAGCAGTTTATCGACAGCGAACACTGAAGCTTTCTTT. This rearrangement joins TRBV12-3 or TRBV12-4 to TRBJ1-1; the D gene is possibly TRBD1 (5 bases). This CDR3 is 14 amino acids long. Trimming removed 2 bases from V and 1 base from J, with 8 bases in between.

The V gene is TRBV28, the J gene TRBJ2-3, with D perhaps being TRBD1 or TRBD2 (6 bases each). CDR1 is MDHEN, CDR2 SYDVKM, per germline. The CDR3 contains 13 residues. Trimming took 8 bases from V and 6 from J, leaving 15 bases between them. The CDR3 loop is CASGGGVGDTQYF. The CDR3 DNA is TGTGCCAGCGGAGGGGGAGTCGGGGATACGCAGTATTTT. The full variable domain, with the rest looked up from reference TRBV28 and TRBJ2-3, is DVKVTQSSRYLVKRTGEKVFLECVQDMDHENMFWYRQDPGLGLRLIYFSYDVKMKEKGDIPEGYSVSREKKERFSLILESASTNQTSMYLCASGGGVGDTQYFGPGTRLTVL.

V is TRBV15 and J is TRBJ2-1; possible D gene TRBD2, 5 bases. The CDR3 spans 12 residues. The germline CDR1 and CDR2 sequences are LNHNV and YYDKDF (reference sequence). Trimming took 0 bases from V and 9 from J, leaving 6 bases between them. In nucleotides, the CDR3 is TGTGCCACCAGCAGAGATGCGGGTGAGCAGTTCTTC. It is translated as CATSRDAGEQFF.

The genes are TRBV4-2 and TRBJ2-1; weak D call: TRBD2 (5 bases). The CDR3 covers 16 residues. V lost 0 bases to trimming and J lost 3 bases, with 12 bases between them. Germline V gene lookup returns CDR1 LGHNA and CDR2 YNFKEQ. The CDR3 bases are TGTGCCAGCAGCCAAGATCGAAGAGAGGGCTACAATGAGCAGTTCTTC. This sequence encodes CASSQDRREGYNEQFF.

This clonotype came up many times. The CDR3 bases are TGCGCCAGCAGCCAAGAGTTTCGAGAAGAGACCCAGTACTTC. Protein product: CASSQEFREETQYF. This chain joins TRBV4-1 and TRBJ2-5; D remains ambiguous. CDR3 size: 14 residues. Germline V CDR1 and CDR2: MGHRA, YSYEKL. Trimming pared 0 bases from V and 3 bases from J, leaving 8 bases between.

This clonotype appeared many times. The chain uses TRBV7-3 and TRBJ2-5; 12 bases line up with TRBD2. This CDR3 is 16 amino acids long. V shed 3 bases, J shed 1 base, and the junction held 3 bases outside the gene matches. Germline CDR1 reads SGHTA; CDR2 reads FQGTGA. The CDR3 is CASSLTSGGVQETQYF. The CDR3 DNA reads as TGTGCCAGCAGCTTGACTAGCGGGGGAGTCCAAGAGACCCAGTACTTC.

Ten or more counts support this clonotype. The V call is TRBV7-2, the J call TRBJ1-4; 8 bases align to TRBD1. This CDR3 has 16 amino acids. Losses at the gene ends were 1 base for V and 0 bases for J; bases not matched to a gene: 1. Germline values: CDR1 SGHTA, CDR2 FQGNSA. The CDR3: CASSLVQGATNEKLFF. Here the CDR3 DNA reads TGTGCCAGCAGCTTAGTACAGGGGGCAACTAATGAAAAACTGTTTTTT.